This T cell receptor beta chain emerged from a study of T cells after yellow fever vaccination. Study results and limitations: After the booster, 96% of CD4 and more than 85% of CD8 primary-response clones were re-detected. A weaker secondary response peaked on day 5, the primary on day 15.

5'RACE template switching added a universal primer site and UMIs to TCR cDNA. TCRdb re-called the 5' RACE reads with MiXCR, one entry per CDR3 protein. The sample has just under 600,000 distinct CDR3 sequences, 13% seen once. A remark on this clonotype: The target antigen is unknown.

The CDR3 has 14 amino acids. Trimming pared 4 bases from V and 5 bases from J, leaving 14 bases between. Germline V gene data show CDR1 as SGHKS and CDR2 as YYEKEE (reference sequence). The chain couples TRBV5-5 to TRBJ2-3, with D tentatively TRBD1 (6 bases). The clonotype originates from a man aged 25 to 40 who received the YFV17D yellow fever vaccine. The sequenced sample was PBMCs, obtained on the day of the yellow fever booster vaccination. The chain's CDR3 is CASSLTGYGDTQYF. For the CDR3, the DNA is TGTGCCAGCAGCCTTACAGGGTACGGAGATACGCAGTATTTT.